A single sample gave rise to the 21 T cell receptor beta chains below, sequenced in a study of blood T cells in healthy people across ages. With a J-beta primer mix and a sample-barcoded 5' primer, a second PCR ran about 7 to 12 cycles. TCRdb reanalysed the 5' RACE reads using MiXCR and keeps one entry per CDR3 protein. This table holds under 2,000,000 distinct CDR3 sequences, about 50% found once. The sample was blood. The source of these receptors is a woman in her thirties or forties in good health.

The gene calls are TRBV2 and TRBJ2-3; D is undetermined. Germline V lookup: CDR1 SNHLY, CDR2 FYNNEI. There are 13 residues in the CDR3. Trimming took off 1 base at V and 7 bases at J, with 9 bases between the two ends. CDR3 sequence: CASSEGAANTQYF. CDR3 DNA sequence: TGTGCCAGCAGTGAAGGGGCCGCAAATACGCAGTATTTT.

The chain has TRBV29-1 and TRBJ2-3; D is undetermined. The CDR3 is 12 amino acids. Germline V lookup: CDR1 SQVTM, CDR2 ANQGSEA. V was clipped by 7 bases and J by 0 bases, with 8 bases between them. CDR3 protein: CSAVTSTDTQYF. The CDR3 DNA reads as TGCAGCGCAGTGACCAGCACAGATACGCAGTATTTT.

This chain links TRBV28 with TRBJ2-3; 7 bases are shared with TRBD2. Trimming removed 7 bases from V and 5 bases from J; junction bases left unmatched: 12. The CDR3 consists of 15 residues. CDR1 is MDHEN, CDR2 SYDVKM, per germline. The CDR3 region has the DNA TGTGCCAGCATCCGGATTGGCGGGGGTAAAGATACGCAGTATTTT. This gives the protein CASIRIGGGKDTQYF.

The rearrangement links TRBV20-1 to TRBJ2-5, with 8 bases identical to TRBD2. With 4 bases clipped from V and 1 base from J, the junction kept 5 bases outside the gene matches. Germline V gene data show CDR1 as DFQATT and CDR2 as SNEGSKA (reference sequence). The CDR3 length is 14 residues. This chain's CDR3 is CSAKRSGAQETQYF. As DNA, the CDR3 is TGCAGTGCTAAGCGTAGCGGGGCCCAAGAGACCCAGTACTTC.

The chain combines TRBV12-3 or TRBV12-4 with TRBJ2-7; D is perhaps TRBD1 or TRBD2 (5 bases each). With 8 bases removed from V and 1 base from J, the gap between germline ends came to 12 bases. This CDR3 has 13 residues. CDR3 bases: TGTGCCAGCCGTTATGGGGGATCCTACGAGCAGTACTTC. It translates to CASRYGGSYEQYF.

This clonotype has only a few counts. The CDR3 loop reads CASSESARDEQYF. DNA of the CDR3: TGCGCCAGCAGTGAGTCGGCCAGGGACGAGCAGTACTTC. The chain has TRBV10-1 and TRBJ2-7; TRBD1 might be the D (5 bases). Germline V gene lookup returns CDR1 WNHNN and CDR2 SYGVQD (reference sequence). The CDR3 runs 13 residues. V lost 0 bases, J lost 5 bases, and 8 bases lay in between.

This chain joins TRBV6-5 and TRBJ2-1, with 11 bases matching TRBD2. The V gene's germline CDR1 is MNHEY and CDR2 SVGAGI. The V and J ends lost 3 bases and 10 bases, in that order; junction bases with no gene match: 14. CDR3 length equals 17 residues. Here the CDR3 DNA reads TGTGCCAGCAGTTATGGAGTAGCGGGGGGGATTGAGGGGGAGCAGTTCTTC. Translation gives CASSYGVAGGIEGEQFF.

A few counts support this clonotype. CDR3 sequence: CASSQPSGGLKNIQYF. In DNA form, the CDR3 reads TGTGCCAGCAGTCAGCCTAGCGGGGGGCTCAAAAACATTCAGTACTTC. The gene calls are TRBV28 and TRBJ2-4, with 11 positions matching TRBD2. Losses at the gene ends were 5 bases for V and 3 bases for J; bases not matched to a gene: 6. Germline CDR1 reads MDHEN; CDR2 reads SYDVKM. The CDR3 has 16 residues. Full variable domain (remainder filled in from reference TRBV28 and TRBJ2-4): DVKVTQSSRYLVKRTGEKVFLECVQDMDHENMFWYRQDPGLGLRLIYFSYDVKMKEKGDIPEGYSVSREKKERFSLILESASTNQTSMYLCASSQPSGGLKNIQYFGAGTRLSVL.

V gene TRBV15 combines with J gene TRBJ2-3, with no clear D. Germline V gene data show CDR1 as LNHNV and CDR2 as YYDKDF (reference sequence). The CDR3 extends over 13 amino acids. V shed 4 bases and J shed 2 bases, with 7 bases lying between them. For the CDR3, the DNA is TGTGCCACCAGCAAACCTAACACAGATACGCAGTATTTT. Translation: CATSKPNTDTQYF.

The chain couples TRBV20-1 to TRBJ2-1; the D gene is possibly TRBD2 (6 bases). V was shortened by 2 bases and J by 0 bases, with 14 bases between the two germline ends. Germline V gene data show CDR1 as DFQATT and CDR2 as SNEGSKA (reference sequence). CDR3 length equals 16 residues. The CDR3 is CSARNRDWSSYNEQFF. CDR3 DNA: TGCAGTGCTAGAAACCGGGACTGGAGCTCCTACAATGAGCAGTTCTTC.

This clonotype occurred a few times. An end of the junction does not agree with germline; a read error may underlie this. CDR3 amino acids: CASSLSTQKTQYF. The CDR3 bases are TGTGCCAGCAGTTTATCCACCCAAAAGACCCAGTACTTC. The chain has TRBV28 and TRBJ2-5; D remains unclear. CDR3 length equals 13 residues. Germline CDR1 reads MDHEN; CDR2 reads SYDVKM. The full variable domain, its missing parts supplied by reference TRBV28 and TRBJ2-5, is DVKVTQSSRYLVKRTGEKVFLECVQDMDHENMFWYRQDPGLGLRLIYFSYDVKMKEKGDIPEGYSVSREKKERFSLILESASTNQTSMYLCASSLSTQKTQYFGPGTRLLVL.

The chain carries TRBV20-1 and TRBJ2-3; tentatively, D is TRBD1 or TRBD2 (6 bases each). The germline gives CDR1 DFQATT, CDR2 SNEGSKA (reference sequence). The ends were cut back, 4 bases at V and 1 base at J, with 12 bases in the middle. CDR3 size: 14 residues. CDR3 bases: TGCAGTGCTACCGGGGGCGGCCGCACAGATACGCAGTATTTT. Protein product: CSATGGGRTDTQYF.

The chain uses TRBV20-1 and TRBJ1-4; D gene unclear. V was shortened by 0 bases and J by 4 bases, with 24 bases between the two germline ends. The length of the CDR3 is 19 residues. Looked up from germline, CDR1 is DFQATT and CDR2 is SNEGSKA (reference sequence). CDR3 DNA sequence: TGCAGTGCTAGAGATATGTCCGACCCCGCCCCCGGTGGTAATGAAAAACTGTTTTTT. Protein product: CSARDMSDPAPGGNEKLFF.

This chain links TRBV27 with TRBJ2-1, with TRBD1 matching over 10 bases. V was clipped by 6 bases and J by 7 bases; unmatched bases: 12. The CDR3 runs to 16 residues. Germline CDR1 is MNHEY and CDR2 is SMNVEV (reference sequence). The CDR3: CASRPPRQGAWNEQFF. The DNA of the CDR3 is TGTGCCAGCAGACCCCCCCGACAGGGGGCCTGGAATGAGCAGTTCTTC.

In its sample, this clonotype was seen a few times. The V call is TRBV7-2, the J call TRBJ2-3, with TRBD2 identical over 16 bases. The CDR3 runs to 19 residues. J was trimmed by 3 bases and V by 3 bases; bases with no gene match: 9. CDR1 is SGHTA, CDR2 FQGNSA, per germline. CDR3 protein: CASSFRPGLAGGPTDTQYF. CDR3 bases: TGTGCCAGCAGCTTTCGACCGGGACTAGCGGGGGGGCCGACAGATACGCAGTATTTT.

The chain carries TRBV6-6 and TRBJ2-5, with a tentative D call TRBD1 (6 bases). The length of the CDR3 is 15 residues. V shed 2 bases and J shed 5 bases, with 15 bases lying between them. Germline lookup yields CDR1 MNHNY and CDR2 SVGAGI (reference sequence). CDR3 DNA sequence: TGTGCCAGCAGTTACCAGGACAGCCCGGGGGAGACCCAGTACTTC. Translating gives CASSYQDSPGETQYF.

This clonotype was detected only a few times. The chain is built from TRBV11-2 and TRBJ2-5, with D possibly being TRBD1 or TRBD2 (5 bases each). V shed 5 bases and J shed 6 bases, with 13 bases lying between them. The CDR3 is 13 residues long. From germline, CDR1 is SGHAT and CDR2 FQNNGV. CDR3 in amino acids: CASSPRGKKTQYF. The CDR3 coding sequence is TGTGCCAGCAGCCCCCGGGGCAAAAAGACCCAGTACTTC.

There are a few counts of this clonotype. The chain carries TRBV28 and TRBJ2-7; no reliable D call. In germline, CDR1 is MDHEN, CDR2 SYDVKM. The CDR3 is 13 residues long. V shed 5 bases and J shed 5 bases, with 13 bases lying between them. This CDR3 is CASSPVSQDEQYF. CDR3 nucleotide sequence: TGTGCCAGCAGTCCAGTAAGTCAAGACGAGCAGTACTTC. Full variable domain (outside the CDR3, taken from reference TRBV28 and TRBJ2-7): DVKVTQSSRYLVKRTGEKVFLECVQDMDHENMFWYRQDPGLGLRLIYFSYDVKMKEKGDIPEGYSVSREKKERFSLILESASTNQTSMYLCASSPVSQDEQYFGPGTRLTVT.

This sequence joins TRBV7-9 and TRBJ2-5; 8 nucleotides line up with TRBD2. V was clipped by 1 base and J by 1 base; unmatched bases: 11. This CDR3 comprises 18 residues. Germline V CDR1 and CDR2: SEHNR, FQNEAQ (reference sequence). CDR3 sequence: CASSLGRLAGGTQETQYF. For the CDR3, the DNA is TGTGCCAGCAGCTTAGGGAGGCTGGCGGGGGGAACCCAAGAGACCCAGTACTTC.

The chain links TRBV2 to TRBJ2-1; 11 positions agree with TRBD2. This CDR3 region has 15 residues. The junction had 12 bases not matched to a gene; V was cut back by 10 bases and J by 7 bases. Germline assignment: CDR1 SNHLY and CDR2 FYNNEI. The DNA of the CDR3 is TGTGCCATCCCGATAACTAGCGGGGGCAAAAATGAGCAGTTCTTC. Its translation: CAIPITSGGKNEQFF.

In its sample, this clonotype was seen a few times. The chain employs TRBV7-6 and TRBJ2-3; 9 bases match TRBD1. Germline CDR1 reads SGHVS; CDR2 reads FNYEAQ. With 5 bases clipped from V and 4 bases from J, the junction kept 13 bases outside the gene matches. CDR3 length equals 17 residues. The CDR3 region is CASSGLTGGVVADTQYF. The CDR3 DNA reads TGTGCCAGCAGCGGATTGACAGGGGGGGTGGTGGCAGATACGCAGTATTTT.